These 11 T cell receptor beta chains were sequenced from one sample in a study of memory CD4+ T cells and cytomegalovirus serostatus (dated by TCRdb to between 2018 and 2021). Libraries were made using the immunoSEQ multiplex PCR assay. TCRdb limited this immuneACCESS table to in-frame rearrangements with V and J called. A share of clones is missing; checked studies link under half to unresolved V genes, and the rest is unexplained. Here the sample has 45,000 to 60,000 clones; about 86% occur a single time. The ten largest clones represent 2% of the sample. A FACSAria II was used to sort memory CD4+ T cells, defined as single viable CD3+CD4+CD8-CD45RO+ cells. Sequencing was carried out using memory CD4+ T cells from blood. These receptors came from an adult in good health and CMV-seropositive.

The chain employs TRBV11-2 and TRBJ2-1, with a possible D match to TRBD1 (6 bases). CDR3 length equals 16 residues. V gave up 2 bases and J gave up 7 bases, with 18 bases separating them. Per the germline V gene, CDR1 is SGHAT and CDR2 is FQNNGV. The CDR3 coding sequence is TGTGCCAGCAGCTTAAGGGGGACCATAAGGAAAAATGAGCAGTTCTTC. Encoded protein: CASSLRGTIRKNEQFF. Drawing the rest from reference TRBV11-2 and TRBJ2-1, the complete variable domain is EAGVAQSPRYKIIEKRQSVAFWCNPISGHATLYWYQQILGQGPKLLIQFQNNGVVDDSQLPKDRFSAERLKGVDSTLKIQPAKLEDSAVYLCASSLRGTIRKNEQFFGPGTRLTVL.

V and J are TRBV7-2 and TRBJ2-7; no definite D call. CDR1 is SGHTA, CDR2 FQGNSA, per germline. The CDR3 covers 13 residues. Trimming took off 1 base at V and 2 bases at J, with 6 bases between the two ends. CDR3 DNA sequence: TGTGCCAGCAGCTTAGGTGATGCCTACGAGCAGTACTTC. It yields the protein CASSLGDAYEQYF.

Here the CDR3 DNA reads TGTGCCAGCAGCTTCGACTCTCCGTACTCGGAGCAGTTCTTC. It specifies CASSFDSPYSEQFF. The rearrangement links TRBV9 to TRBJ2-1; D gene unclear. V was cut by 4 bases and J by 10 bases, with 18 bases left in between. The CDR3 consists of 14 residues. Looked up from germline, CDR1 is SGDLS and CDR2 is YYNGEE.

The V call is TRBV18, the J call TRBJ2-5; no definite D call. V dropped 3 bases and J dropped 2 bases, with 7 bases sitting between them. Germline assignment: CDR1 KGHSH and CDR2 LQKENI. This CDR3 region has 13 residues. CDR3 protein: CASSPPNQETQYF. CDR3 coding DNA: TGTGCCAGCTCACCTCCCAATCAAGAGACCCAGTACTTC.

The V call is TRBV7-6, the J call TRBJ1-3; D unclear. The CDR3 length is 14 residues. Per the germline V gene, CDR1 is SGHVS and CDR2 is FNYEAQ. V shed 0 bases and J shed 8 bases, with 11 bases lying between them. The CDR3 sequence: CASSLAIGQDTIYF. Here the CDR3 DNA reads TGTGCCAGCAGCTTAGCCATCGGTCAGGACACCATATATTTT.

The chain couples TRBV6-1 to TRBJ1-1, with D unresolved. Per the germline V gene, CDR1 is MNHNS and CDR2 is SASEGT. The CDR3 has 15 amino acids. Trimming cost V 6 bases and J 1 base, with 15 bases left between them. CDR3 amino acids: CASRPVRHSNTEAFF. CDR3 coding DNA: TGTGCCAGCAGGCCCGTGAGACATTCGAACACTGAAGCTTTCTTT.

The J gene is TRBJ2-7, the V gene TRBV2; a possible D gene is TRBD1 (6 bases). The CDR3 sequence is 12 residues long. Deletions cut 6 bases from V and 3 bases from J, with 9 bases between. The germline gives CDR1 SNHLY, CDR2 FYNNEI. The chain's CDR3 is CASRADSYEQYF. The CDR3 DNA is TGTGCCAGCAGAGCGGACAGCTACGAGCAGTACTTC.

This clone was observed a handful of times. This sequence joins TRBV9 and TRBJ1-2, with D hard to call. CDR3 size: 12 residues. Germline V gene lookup returns CDR1 SGDLS and CDR2 YYNGEE. Trimming left V 3 bases short and J 4 bases short, with 7 bases between. The CDR3 reads CASSASAYGYTF. CDR3 in DNA: TGTGCCAGCAGCGCCAGCGCCTATGGCTACACCTTC.

This chain joins TRBV4-1 and TRBJ2-7; 16 bases agree with TRBD2. CDR1 MGHRA and CDR2 YSYEKL come from the germline V gene. V lost 5 bases and J lost 2; bases outside the gene matches: 3. The CDR3 runs 16 residues. DNA for the CDR3: TGCGCCAGCAGCGTGGGGACTAGCGGGAGGGCCTACGAGCAGTACTTC. Protein sequence: CASSVGTSGRAYEQYF.

The chain has TRBV10-3 and TRBJ1-1; 7 bases agree with TRBD1. This CDR3 region has 14 residues. V dropped 3 bases and J dropped 5; count of bases not matched to a gene: 6. Per germline, CDR1 ENHRY and CDR2 SYGVKD. CDR3 DNA: TGTGCCATCAGTGAAAGGGACAGCAGGACTGAAGCTTTCTTT. It specifies CAISERDSRTEAFF.

The chain couples TRBV18 to TRBJ1-2; D ambiguous. Trimming shortened V by 0 bases and J by 5 bases, and 10 bases separated the two germline ends. Per the germline V gene, CDR1 is KGHSH and CDR2 is LQKENI. The CDR3 length is 14 residues. CDR3 protein: CASSPPEVGYGYTF. The CDR3 coding sequence is TGTGCCAGCTCACCACCCGAAGTCGGTTATGGCTACACCTTC.